This T cell receptor beta chain came from a study of T cell repertoires in cytomegalovirus infection. Whole-study context: Indications of both CMV infection and matching HLA type were provided by public TCR beta signatures.

Study observations and caveats: Identification of carriers of CMV plus the relevant HLA was performed using cumulative public TCR beta family frequency. Within the response measured ex vivo, HLA-C-restricted CMV-specific TCR beta clonotypes were dominant.

Comment on this clonotype: The antigen is not known.

The CDR3 runs to 12 residues. The V gene's germline CDR1 is LNHDA and CDR2 SQIVND (reference sequence). Trimming stripped 4 bases from V and 8 bases from J, with 11 bases between. TCRdb reprocessed the reads with MiXCR, giving one entry per CDR3 protein. The sample has about 530,000 distinct CDR3 sequences; about 25% are singletons. This TCR was sampled from a human donor in good health (CMV status not recorded). Some clones in this sample may be carry-over from other donors' samples. The source material was PBMCs. The chain employs TRBV19 and TRBJ1-2; the D gene is possibly TRBD1 (6 bases). Written as DNA, the CDR3 is TGTGCCAGTAGTACGGGTCAGGGGGGCTACACCTTC. This translates into CASSTGQGGYTF.